Included here is one T cell receptor beta chain sequence, with context. Its antigen remains unidentified. This sample is part of a study of blood T cells in healthy people across ages. The authors ran a second PCR of 7 to 11 cycles using a sample-barcoded 5' primer and a J-beta primer mix. Tags on each cDNA molecule came from a template-switch adaptor with 12 random nucleotides. Each of the samples gave a minimum of 3 million paired-end reads that contained CDR3. Via MiXCR, TCRdb re-called the 5' RACE reads, giving one row per CDR3 protein. The table includes 750,000 to 950,000 distinct CDR3 sequences, almost 30% detected once. Study-wide points: Researchers report that TCR beta diversity correlated strongly with naive T cell percentage. Age brought a roughly linear fall in TCR beta diversity measured per million T cells.

V lost 0 bases to trimming and J lost 5 bases; unmatched junction nucleotides: 4. Germline V gives CDR1 SGHRS, CDR2 YFSETQ. CDR3 length equals 14 residues. The sample was also reused in another study, on T cells of mothers and their children.

The specimen was blood. This chain uses TRBV5-1 with TRBJ1-1, with 7 bases identical to TRBD1. The source is a woman between 35 and 50 years old in good health. The CDR3 loop is CASSLDPGGTEAFF. Here the CDR3 DNA reads TGCGCCAGCAGCTTGGACCCAGGGGGGACTGAAGCTTTCTTT.